This T cell receptor beta chain was recorded in a study of CD8+ T cells in alopecia areata. The wider study: Affected scalp percentage set treated patients' severity scores. General study points: Many expanded lesional clones persisted during tofacitinib (in both scalp and blood). Shared TCR sequences were less clear between patients than in mice, possibly partly from HLA diversity.

From germline, CDR1 is SGHDT and CDR2 YYEEEE. Trimming at V came to 4 bases and at J to 4 bases, leaving 6 bases not matched to a gene. CDR3 size: 14 residues. For this clone: Its cognate antigen is unknown.

Treatment described: oral pan-JAK inhibitor, 5-10 mg twice daily. The study team obtained lesional scalp punch biopsies and peripheral blood from alopecia areata patients. Sequencing relied on a cDNA template that was reverse transcribed from extracted RNA. The table came from immunoSEQ multiplex PCR; TCRdb's copy has only in-frame clones and leaves some out. This sample has about 290,000 clones, with about 62% found just once. The rearrangement links TRBV5-6 to TRBJ1-2; TRBD1 aligns across 8 bases. The clonotype comes from a human donor with alopecia areata. The sample here was CD4+ T cells sorted from blood, taken at week 24, from a patient treated with tofacitinib. The CDR3 DNA reads as TGTGCCAGCAGCCGGACAGGGATCGGCTATGGCTACACCTTC. It specifies CASSRTGIGYGYTF.